What follows is one T cell receptor beta chain and its context. Its antigen is unknown. PCR employed 60 Vbeta and 13 Jbeta primers. Sequencing was performed with immunoSEQ multiplex PCR; in TCRdb, only in-frame clones are kept and a portion is missing. Here the sample spans around 170,000 clones, roughly 80% being singletons. The record originates from a study of cytomegalovirus exposure and HLA in healthy donors. Study-wide results and caveats: Because they were indistinguishable, some V segments, including TRBV6-2 and TRBV6-3, were excluded. When analyzed later, the rates of TCR association showed variation by HLA locus, with DRB1 the most and HLA-C the fewest.

Germline V CDR1 and CDR2: MGHRA, YSYEKL. Trimming took off 2 bases at V and 5 bases at J, with 13 bases between the two ends. The CDR3 spans 15 residues. Healthy bone marrow donors made up the donor group. The chain couples TRBV4-1 to TRBJ2-1; TRBD1 might be the D (5 bases). The sequence derives from a girl aged 10 to 17 in good health and CMV-seropositive. The sequencing input was PBMCs. This chain's CDR3 is CASSQSWAGNNEQFF. DNA of the CDR3: TGCGCCAGCAGCCAAAGTTGGGCAGGGAACAATGAGCAGTTCTTC.